The source of this T cell receptor (beta chain) is a study of glioma-infiltrating T cells after dendritic cell vaccination. Measured with immunoSEQ multiplex PCR; TCRdb has only the in-frame clones, and not every one. The data hold 90,000 to 140,000 clones, with around 87% observed a single time. Time point meaning: after dendritic cell vaccination, including at tumor progression/relapse. The CDR3 sequence is 14 residues long. Trimming pared 3 bases from V and 0 bases from J, leaving 8 bases between. Per the germline V gene, CDR1 is LGHNA and CDR2 is YNFKEQ. Sequencing used blood, obtained after dendritic cell vaccination. The origin of this receptor is a human donor with glioblastoma. This rearrangement joins TRBV4-2 to TRBJ1-1, with D tentatively TRBD1 (5 bases). The CDR3 reads CASSQDTMNTEAFF. The CDR3 DNA sequence: TGTGCCAGCAGCCAGGACACCATGAACACTGAAGCTTTCTTT.